This T cell receptor (beta chain) was documented in a study of cytomegalovirus exposure and HLA in healthy donors. Sampled while nominally healthy, donors likely had unrecorded immune exposures. V was cut by 5 bases and J by 1 base, with 17 bases left in between. This CDR3 spans 15 amino acids. The germline gives CDR1 GTSNPN, CDR2 SVGIG (reference sequence). Findings of the study overall: Using the classifier, cytomegalovirus status was reportedly diagnosed with high specificity and sensitivity.

Concerning this clone itself: Its antigen is currently unknown. Within the sample, other DNA sequences also encode this same CDR3.

PCR was performed using 60 Vbeta and 13 Jbeta primers. The repertoire was sequenced with immunoSEQ multiplex PCR; TCRdb's copy has only in-frame clones and lacks some. The repertoire consists of about 150,000 clones, with under 80% occurring once and the leading ten covering around 1.9%. The source of this sequence is a man aged 25 to 45 in good health and CMV-seronegative. The chain links TRBV30 to TRBJ2-5, with a tentative D call TRBD1 (6 bases). Sequenced sample: PBMCs. CDR3 coding DNA: TGTGCCTGGGACTCTCTAGCAGGGGCCCAAGAGACCCAGTACTTC. Encoded protein: CAWDSLAGAQETQYF.